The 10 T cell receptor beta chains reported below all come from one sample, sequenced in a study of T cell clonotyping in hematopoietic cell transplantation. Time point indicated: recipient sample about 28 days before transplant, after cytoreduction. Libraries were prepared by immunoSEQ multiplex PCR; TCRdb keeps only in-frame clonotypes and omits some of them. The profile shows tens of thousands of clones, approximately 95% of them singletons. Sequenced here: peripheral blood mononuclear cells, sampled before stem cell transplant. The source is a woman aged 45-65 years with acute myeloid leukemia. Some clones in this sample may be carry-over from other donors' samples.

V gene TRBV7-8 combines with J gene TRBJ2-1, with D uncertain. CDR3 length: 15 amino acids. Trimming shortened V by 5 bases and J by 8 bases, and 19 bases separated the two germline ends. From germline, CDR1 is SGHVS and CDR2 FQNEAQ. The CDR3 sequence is CASSLFAVQPDEQFF. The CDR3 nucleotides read TGTGCCAGCAGCCTTTTCGCGGTTCAACCGGATGAGCAGTTCTTC.

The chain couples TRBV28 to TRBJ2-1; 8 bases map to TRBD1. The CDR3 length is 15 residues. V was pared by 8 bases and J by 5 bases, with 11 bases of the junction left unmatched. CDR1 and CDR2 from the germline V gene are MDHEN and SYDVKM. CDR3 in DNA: TGTGCCAGCCCCCGGAGGACAGGGTTCCACAATGAGCAGTTCTTC. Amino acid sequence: CASPRRTGFHNEQFF.

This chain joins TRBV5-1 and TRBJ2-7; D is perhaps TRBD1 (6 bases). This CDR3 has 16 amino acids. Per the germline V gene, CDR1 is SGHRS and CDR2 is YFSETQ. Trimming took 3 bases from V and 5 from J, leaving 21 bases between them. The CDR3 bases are TGCGCCAGCAGCTCAACCCCTACGACAGGAACCCACGAGCAGTACTTC. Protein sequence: CASSSTPTTGTHEQYF.

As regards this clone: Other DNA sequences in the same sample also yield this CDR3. The DNA for the CDR3 is TGTGCCAGCAGCTCCTCCGGGACTACCTACGAGCAGTACTTC. It codes for CASSSSGTTYEQYF. The V gene is TRBV13, the J gene TRBJ2-7, with 7 bases fitting TRBD2. Losses at the gene ends were 4 bases for V and 2 bases for J; bases not matched to a gene: 5. The length of the CDR3 is 14 residues. Germline values: CDR1 PRHDT, CDR2 FYEKMQ (reference sequence).

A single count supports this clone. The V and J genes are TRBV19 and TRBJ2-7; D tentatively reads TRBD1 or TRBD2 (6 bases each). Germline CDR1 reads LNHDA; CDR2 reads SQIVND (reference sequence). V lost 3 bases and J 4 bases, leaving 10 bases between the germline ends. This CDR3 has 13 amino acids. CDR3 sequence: CASSIQGRYEQYF. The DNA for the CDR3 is TGTGCCAGTAGTATCCAGGGGAGGTACGAGCAGTACTTC.

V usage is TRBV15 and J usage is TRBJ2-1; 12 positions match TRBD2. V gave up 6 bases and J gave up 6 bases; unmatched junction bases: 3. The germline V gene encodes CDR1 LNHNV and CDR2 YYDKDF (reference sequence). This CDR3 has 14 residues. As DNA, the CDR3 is TGTGCCACCAGAAGACTAGCGGGAGTCAATGAGCAGTTCTTC. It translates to CATRRLAGVNEQFF.

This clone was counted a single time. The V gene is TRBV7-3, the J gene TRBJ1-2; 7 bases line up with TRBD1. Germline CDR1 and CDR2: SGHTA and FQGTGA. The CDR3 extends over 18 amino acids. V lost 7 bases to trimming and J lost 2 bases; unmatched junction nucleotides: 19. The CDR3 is CASTEGWDRITGNYGYTF. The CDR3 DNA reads TGTGCCAGCACCGAAGGCTGGGACAGAATTACGGGAAACTATGGCTACACCTTC.

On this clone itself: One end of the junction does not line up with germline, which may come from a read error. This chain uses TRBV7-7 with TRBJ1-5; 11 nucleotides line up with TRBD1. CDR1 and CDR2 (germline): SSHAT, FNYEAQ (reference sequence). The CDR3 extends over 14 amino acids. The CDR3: CASSRGQGDWPQHF. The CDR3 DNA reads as TGTGCTAGCAGCCGGGGACAGGGGGATTGGCCCCAGCATTTT.

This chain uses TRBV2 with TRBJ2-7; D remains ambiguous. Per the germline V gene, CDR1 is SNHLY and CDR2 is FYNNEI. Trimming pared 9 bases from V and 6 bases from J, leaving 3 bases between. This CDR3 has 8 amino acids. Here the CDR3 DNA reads TGTGCCAGTAGCGAGCAGTACTTC. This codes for CASSEQYF.

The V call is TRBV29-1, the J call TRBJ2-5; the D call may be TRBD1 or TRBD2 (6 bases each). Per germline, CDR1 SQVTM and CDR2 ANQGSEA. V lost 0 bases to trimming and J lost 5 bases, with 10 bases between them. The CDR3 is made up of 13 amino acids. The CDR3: CSVEDRGGETQYF. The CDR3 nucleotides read TGCAGCGTTGAAGATAGAGGGGGGGAGACCCAGTACTTC.